This T cell receptor (beta chain) was recorded in a study of cytomegalovirus exposure and HLA in healthy donors. Study-wide points: Prior analysis indicated that the majority of TCR beta V segments exhibited productivity approximately 90% or approximately 30% of the time.

This PCR relied on a set of 60 Vbeta primers and 13 Jbeta primers. Profiled with immunoSEQ multiplex PCR; TCRdb holds only in-frame clones, not every one. The sample yields about 120,000 clones, roughly four fifths seen once. This clone was detected only a few times. Antigen: not known. The V and J ends lost 0 bases and 2 bases respectively, with 10 bases between them. The CDR3 spans 14 residues. The germline V gene encodes CDR1 GTSNPN and CDR2 SVGIG (reference sequence). The sequence was collected from a male donor in good health and CMV-seropositive. The chain links TRBV30 to TRBJ2-5; D is undetermined. Input material: PBMCs. CDR3 protein: CAWSVSTRQETQYF. Written as DNA, the CDR3 is TGTGCCTGGAGTGTATCGACTCGGCAAGAGACCCAGTACTTC.